These T cell receptor beta chains were read from a single sample in a study of blood T cell repertoires in COVID-19. Using immunoSEQ multiplex PCR, the repertoire was profiled, and TCRdb retains in-frame clones only, with some absent. The sample lists some 250,000 clones, more than 75% seen once, with less than 4% in the top ten. Sequenced sample: PBMCs or T cells enriched from blood (not recorded which). These receptors all come from a woman in her thirties or forties with acute COVID-19. CDR3s include the opening cysteine and the closing phenylalanine or tryptophan. Each record gives: D gene, clone size, CDR3 length, V gene, J gene, CDR3 DNA, CDR3 protein. D genes are given only for firm matches. Expanded clones are given a class, and other clones once, few, many or no size at all.

d_call: -; clone_size: once; cdr3_length: 16; v_call: TRBV9; j_call: TRBJ2-1; cdr3_nt: TGTGCCAGCAGCGCATGGTCAGGGGCCGGCTACAATGAGCAGTTCTTC; cdr3_aa: CASSAWSGAGYNEQFF
d_call: TRBD2; clone_size: once; cdr3_length: 14; v_call: TRBV2; j_call: TRBJ2-1; cdr3_nt: TGTGCCAGCAGTGTCACTAGCGGGAGGAATGAGCAGTTCTTC; cdr3_aa: CASSVTSGRNEQFF
d_call: -; clone_size: -; cdr3_length: 14; v_call: TRBV4-1; j_call: TRBJ2-2; cdr3_nt: TGCGCCAGCAGCCTTGGACAGAACACCGGGGAGCTGTTTTTT; cdr3_aa: CASSLGQNTGELFF
d_call: -; clone_size: once; cdr3_length: 15; v_call: TRBV2; j_call: TRBJ1-1; cdr3_nt: TGTGCCAGCAGTGTGGGACAAATGATGAACACTGAAGCTTTCTTT; cdr3_aa: CASSVGQMMNTEAFF
d_call: -; clone_size: -; cdr3_length: 13; v_call: TRBV5-6; j_call: TRBJ2-1; cdr3_nt: TGTGCCAGCAGCTTTGGGGAGCGGAGCGAGCAGTTCTTC; cdr3_aa: CASSFGERSEQFF
d_call: TRBD2; clone_size: few; cdr3_length: 16; v_call: TRBV11-2; j_call: TRBJ2-7; cdr3_nt: TGTGCCAGCAGCCGGCCGTCGCGGGAGGGCCCCTACGAGCAGTACTTC; cdr3_aa: CASSRPSREGPYEQYF
d_call: TRBD1; clone_size: -; cdr3_length: 13; v_call: TRBV5-6; j_call: TRBJ2-7; cdr3_nt: TGTGCCAGCAGCTTGGCGACAGGGGCCGAGCAGTACTTC; cdr3_aa: CASSLATGAEQYF
d_call: -; clone_size: few; cdr3_length: 13; v_call: TRBV5-1; j_call: TRBJ2-5; cdr3_nt: TGCGCCAGCAGCTTGGGACTCCAAGAGACCCAGTACTTC; cdr3_aa: CASSLGLQETQYF
d_call: TRBD2; clone_size: -; cdr3_length: 17; v_call: TRBV4-1; j_call: TRBJ2-1; cdr3_nt: TGCGCCAGCAGCCAAGTGAGCGCGGGGGTCGCCTACAATGAGCAGTTCTTC; cdr3_aa: CASSQVSAGVAYNEQFF
d_call: TRBD1; clone_size: -; cdr3_length: 14; v_call: TRBV6-5; j_call: TRBJ1-1; cdr3_nt: TGTGCCAGCAGTTCTGGACAGGGGTACACTGAAGCTTTCTTT; cdr3_aa: CASSSGQGYTEAFF
d_call: -; clone_size: -; cdr3_length: 13; v_call: TRBV5-1; j_call: TRBJ2-3; cdr3_nt: TGCGCCAGCAGCCCCGGAGTGGCAGATACGCAGTATTTT; cdr3_aa: CASSPGVADTQYF
d_call: -; clone_size: -; cdr3_length: 16; v_call: TRBV18; j_call: TRBJ1-2; cdr3_nt: TGTGCCAGCTCACAAGGAGGGGAGGCTCGGACCTATGGCTACACCTTC; cdr3_aa: CASSQGGEARTYGYTF
d_call: TRBD1; clone_size: -; cdr3_length: 20; v_call: TRBV14; j_call: TRBJ2-6; cdr3_nt: TGTGCCAGCAGCCGAATACCCGCCGGGACAGGGGGCTCTGGGGCCAACGTCCTGACTTTC; cdr3_aa: CASSRIPAGTGGSGANVLTF
d_call: -; clone_size: -; cdr3_length: 16; v_call: TRBV14; j_call: TRBJ1-2; cdr3_nt: TGTGCCAGCAGCCCCCCCGGGACACACTCTAACTATGGCTACACCTTC; cdr3_aa: CASSPPGTHSNYGYTF
d_call: TRBD2; clone_size: -; cdr3_length: 17; v_call: TRBV4-1; j_call: TRBJ2-1; cdr3_nt: TGCGCCAGCAGCCATGATGGACTAGCGGGAGTAGCAAATGAGCAGTTCTTC; cdr3_aa: CASSHDGLAGVANEQFF
d_call: -; clone_size: -; cdr3_length: 13; v_call: TRBV5-1; j_call: TRBJ1-1; cdr3_nt: TGCGCCAGCAGCGGACAGACAGGCACTGAAGCTTTCTTT; cdr3_aa: CASSGQTGTEAFF